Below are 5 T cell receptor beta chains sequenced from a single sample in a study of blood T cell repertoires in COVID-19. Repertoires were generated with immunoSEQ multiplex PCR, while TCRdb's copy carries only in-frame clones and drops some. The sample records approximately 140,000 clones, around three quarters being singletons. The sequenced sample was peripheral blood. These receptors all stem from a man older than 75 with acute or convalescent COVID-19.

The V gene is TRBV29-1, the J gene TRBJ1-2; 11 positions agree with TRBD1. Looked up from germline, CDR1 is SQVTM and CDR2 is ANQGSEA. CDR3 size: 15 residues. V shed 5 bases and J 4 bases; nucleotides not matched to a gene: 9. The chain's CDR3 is CSVTGTGGPSYGYTF. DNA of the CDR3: TGCAGCGTTACCGGGACAGGGGGACCATCCTATGGCTACACCTTC. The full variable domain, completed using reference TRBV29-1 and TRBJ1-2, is SAVISQKPSRDICQRGTSLTIQCQVDSQVTMMFWYRQQPGQSLTLIATANQGSEATYESGFVIDKFPISRPNLTFSTLTVSNMSPEDSSIYLCSVTGTGGPSYGYTFGSGTRLTVV.

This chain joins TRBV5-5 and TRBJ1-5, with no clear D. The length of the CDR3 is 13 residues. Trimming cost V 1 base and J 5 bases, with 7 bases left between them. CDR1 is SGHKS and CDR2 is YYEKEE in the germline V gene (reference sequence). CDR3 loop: CASSLYSDQPQHF. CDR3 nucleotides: TGTGCCAGCAGCTTGTATTCCGATCAGCCCCAGCATTTT.

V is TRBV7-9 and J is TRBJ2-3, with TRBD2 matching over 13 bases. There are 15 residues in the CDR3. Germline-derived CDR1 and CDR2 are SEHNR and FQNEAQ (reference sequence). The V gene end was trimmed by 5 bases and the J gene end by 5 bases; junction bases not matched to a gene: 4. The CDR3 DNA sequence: TGTGCCAGCAGCCTCGGGACTAGCGGGGTAGATACGCAGTATTTT. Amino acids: CASSLGTSGVDTQYF.

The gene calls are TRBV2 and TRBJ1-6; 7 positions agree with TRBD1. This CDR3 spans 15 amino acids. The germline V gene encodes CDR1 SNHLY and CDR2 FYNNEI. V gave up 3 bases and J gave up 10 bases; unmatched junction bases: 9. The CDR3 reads CASSEEGASRSPLHF. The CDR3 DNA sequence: TGTGCCAGCAGTGAGGAGGGGGCATCGAGGTCACCCCTCCACTTT. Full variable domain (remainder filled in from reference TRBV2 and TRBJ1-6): EPEVTQTPSHQVTQMGQEVILRCVPISNHLYFYWYRQILGQKVEFLVSFYNNEISEKSEIFDDQFSVERPDGSNFTLKIRSTKLEDSAMYFCASSEEGASRSPLHFGNGTRLTVT.

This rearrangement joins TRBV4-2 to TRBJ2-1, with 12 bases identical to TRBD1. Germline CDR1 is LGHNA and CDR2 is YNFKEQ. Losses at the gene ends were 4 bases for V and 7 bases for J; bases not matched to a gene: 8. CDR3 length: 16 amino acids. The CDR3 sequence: CASSLRPGQGANEQFF. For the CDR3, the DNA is TGTGCCAGCAGCCTAAGGCCGGGACAGGGGGCTAATGAGCAGTTCTTC.